A single T cell receptor beta chain is shown here with its context. A split of CD4+ cells into CD45RA+ naive and CD45RA-negative memory subsets was performed. This sample was included in a study of shared clonotypes between healthy human individuals. The germline V gene encodes CDR1 SNHLY and CDR2 FYNNEI. The ends lost 6 bases at V and 0 bases at J; junction bases unmatched: 5. The CDR3 is 16 amino acids. Some clones are missing from TCRdb's copy, which holds only in-frame ones; the method was immunoSEQ multiplex PCR. The sample lists 950,000 to 1,100,000 clones, around 76% occurring once. Source material: memory CD4+ T cells sorted from blood. The sample's subset: CD45RA-negative fraction. This sequence was found in a man between 18 and 35 years old in good health. V and J are TRBV2 and TRBJ2-1; 10 nucleotides align to TRBD2. The CDR3 protein is CASRGASGSSYNEQFF. The CDR3 bases are TGTGCCAGCAGAGGTGCTAGCGGGAGCTCCTACAATGAGCAGTTCTTC.